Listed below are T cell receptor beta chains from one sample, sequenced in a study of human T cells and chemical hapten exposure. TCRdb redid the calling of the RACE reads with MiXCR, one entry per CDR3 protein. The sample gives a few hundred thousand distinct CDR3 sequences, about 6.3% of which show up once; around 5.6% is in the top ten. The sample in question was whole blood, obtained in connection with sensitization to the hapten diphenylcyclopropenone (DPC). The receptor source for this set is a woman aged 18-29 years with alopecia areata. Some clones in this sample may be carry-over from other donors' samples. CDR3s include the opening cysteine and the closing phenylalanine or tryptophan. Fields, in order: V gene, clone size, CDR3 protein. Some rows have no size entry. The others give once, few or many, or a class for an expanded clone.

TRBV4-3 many CASSQDVPLGNQPQHF
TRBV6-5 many CASRQGGRGWAQYF
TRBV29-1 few CSVEDGTLTDTQYF
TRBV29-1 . CSVEGDRDRGHEQYF
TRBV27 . CASSGGVTEAFF
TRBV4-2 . CASSQDPADGASGYTF
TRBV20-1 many CSASGGPANEKLFF
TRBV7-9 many CASSRGTGATEAFF
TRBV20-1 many CSARRGDQPQHF
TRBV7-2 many CASSPLPGTDGYTF
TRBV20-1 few CSAGGQANTEAFF
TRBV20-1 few CSAHRRTDNEQFF
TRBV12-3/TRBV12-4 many CASSDSSNQPQHF
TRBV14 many CASSQRTAATNEKLFF
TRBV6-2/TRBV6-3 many CASSPVGGRGNSPLHF
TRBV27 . CASSLGYGNQPQHF
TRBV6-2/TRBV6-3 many CASSYGTETYGYTF
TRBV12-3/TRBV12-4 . CASSYRGLSEQYF